One and the same sample provided the 24 T cell receptor beta chains below, sequenced in a study of cytomegalovirus exposure and HLA in healthy donors. The primer mix had 60 Vbeta and 13 Jbeta primers. Libraries were prepared by immunoSEQ multiplex PCR; TCRdb keeps only in-frame clonotypes and omits some of them. The table includes about 200,000 clones, 70% detected once. Specimen: PBMCs. These receptors were obtained from a man in his forties or fifties in good health and CMV-seropositive.

The chain joins TRBV13 to TRBJ1-2, with D possibly being TRBD1 (6 bases). The germline V and J ends were trimmed by 5 bases and 3 bases, with 10 bases remaining between them. Germline V gives CDR1 PRHDT, CDR2 FYEKMQ (reference sequence). The CDR3 extends over 13 amino acids. The CDR3 sequence is CASSVGQDYGYTF. In nucleotides, the CDR3 is TGTGCCAGCAGCGTGGGACAAGACTATGGCTACACCTTC. The whole variable domain, filled in from reference TRBV13 and TRBJ1-2, reads AAGVIQSPRHLIKEKRETATLKCYPIPRHDTVYWYQQGPGQDPQFLISFYEKMQSDKGSIPDRFSAQQFSDYHSELNMSSLELGDSALYFCASSVGQDYGYTFGSGTRLTVV.

In this sample, this clone turned up a few times. This chain joins TRBV7-9 and TRBJ1-3; 8 nucleotides align to TRBD1. The J segment lost 2 bases and the V segment lost 5 bases, leaving 11 bases of the junction unmatched. The CDR3 contains 17 residues. Germline assignment: CDR1 SEHNR and CDR2 FQNEAQ (reference sequence). CDR3 DNA: TGTGCCAGCAGCCCGCACAGTCCAGGGGGCGCTGGAAACACCATATATTTT. Translation: CASSPHSPGGAGNTIYF.

The chain joins TRBV6-4 to TRBJ1-2, with D unresolved. This CDR3 has 13 residues. Trimming stripped 8 bases from V and 4 bases from J, with 14 bases between. Germline assignment: CDR1 MRHNA and CDR2 SNTAGT. The CDR3 region has the DNA TGTGCCAGCTTCTGCTCGAGTCCCTATGGCTACACCTTC. Residues: CASFCSSPYGYTF.

This clone was found a few times. J is TRBJ1-1 and V is TRBV27, with no clear D. This CDR3 spans 14 amino acids. Deletions cut 3 bases from V and 3 bases from J, with 11 bases between. The germline V gene encodes CDR1 MNHEY and CDR2 SMNVEV (reference sequence). CDR3 sequence: CASSLEGGDTEAFF. CDR3 coding DNA: TGTGCCAGCAGTTTGGAGGGTGGGGACACTGAAGCTTTCTTT.

The V and J genes are TRBV10-3 and TRBJ1-6; D perhaps matches TRBD1 (6 bases). The CDR3 spans 13 residues. Trimming removed 8 bases at V and 2 bases at J, with 7 bases between. From germline, CDR1 is ENHRY and CDR2 SYGVKD. The chain's CDR3 is CAIGDTYNSPLHF. The CDR3 DNA reads TGTGCCATCGGGGACACCTATAATTCACCCCTCCACTTT.

CDR3 bases: TGTGCCAGCAGTGGACAGGGGGGTGACAATGAGCAGTTCTTC. It yields the protein CASSGQGGDNEQFF. The chain carries TRBV11-2 and TRBJ2-1, with TRBD1 matching 10 bases. Germline CDR1 is SGHAT and CDR2 is FQNNGV. Trimming removed 6 bases from V and 5 bases from J; junction bases left unmatched: 4. This CDR3 is built from 14 residues.

The V gene is TRBV7-3, the J gene TRBJ2-3; TRBD2 might be the D (7 bases). The V end was cut by 5 bases, the J end by 6 bases, with 18 bases between. Germline V lookup: CDR1 SGHTA, CDR2 FQGTGA. This CDR3 is 15 amino acids long. The CDR3 protein is CASSKLRGGNDTQYF. CDR3 bases: TGTGCCAGCAGCAAGCTTAGGGGGGGCAATGATACGCAGTATTTT.

The V and J genes are TRBV27 and TRBJ2-3; TRBD2 matches at 10 bases. CDR1 and CDR2 from the germline V gene are MNHEY and SMNVEV (reference sequence). The CDR3 length is 15 residues. V dropped 7 bases and J dropped 8; count of bases not matched to a gene: 12. The CDR3 protein is CASNLGGASGGTQYF. The CDR3 region has the DNA TGTGCCAGCAACCTAGGGGGGGCTAGCGGGGGTACGCAGTATTTT.

This rearrangement joins TRBV5-1 to TRBJ1-1; 7 bases match TRBD1. V shed 4 bases and J 6 bases; nucleotides not matched to a gene: 9. This CDR3 comprises 14 residues. The germline V gene has CDR1 SGHRS and CDR2 YFSETQ. Written as DNA, the CDR3 is TGCGCCAGCAGCAAAGGGCAGGGGGGCGCTGAAGCTTTCTTT. Translation gives CASSKGQGGAEAFF.

The V gene is TRBV6-1, the J gene TRBJ2-7; 7 nucleotides match TRBD1. The V and J ends lost 4 bases and 2 bases, in that order; junction bases with no gene match: 5. This CDR3 is 14 amino acids long. The germline V gene has CDR1 MNHNS and CDR2 SASEGT. The DNA for the CDR3 is TGTGCCAGCAGTGCGACAGGGTCCACCTACGAGCAGTACTTC. Protein product: CASSATGSTYEQYF.

The V gene is TRBV7-3, the J gene TRBJ2-1; 10 positions match TRBD2. Germline values: CDR1 SGHTA, CDR2 FQGTGA. The CDR3 is 15 amino acids. J was trimmed by 6 bases and V by 6 bases; bases with no gene match: 8. The CDR3, as DNA: TGTGCCAGCAGTAAGAGCGGGGGGGTAAGCAATGAGCAGTTCTTC. It is translated as CASSKSGGVSNEQFF.

The chain recombines TRBV6-5 with TRBJ2-3; TRBD2 agrees at 10 bases. V was pared by 6 bases and J by 1 base, with 1 base of the junction left unmatched. This CDR3 is 14 amino acids long. Germline V lookup: CDR1 MNHEY, CDR2 SVGAGI. The CDR3 here is CASRTSGGTDTQYF. The CDR3 DNA reads as TGTGCCAGCAGAACTAGCGGGGGCACAGATACGCAGTATTTT.

The V and J genes are TRBV7-8 and TRBJ1-1; tentatively, D is TRBD1 (5 bases). V dropped 2 bases and J dropped 3 bases, with 10 bases sitting between them. Germline assignment: CDR1 SGHVS and CDR2 FQNEAQ. The CDR3 extends over 14 amino acids. Written as DNA, the CDR3 is TGTGCCAGCAGCTTAACAGGTTCGCACACTGAAGCTTTCTTT. Its translation is CASSLTGSHTEAFF.

V usage is TRBV9 and J usage is TRBJ2-7; 10 bases match TRBD1. Germline-derived CDR1 and CDR2 are SGDLS and YYNGEE. The CDR3 is 15 residues long. Trimming removed 0 bases from V and 7 bases from J; junction bases left unmatched: 7. CDR3 residues: CASSVAGTGVTEQYF. The CDR3 nucleotides read TGTGCCAGCAGCGTAGCCGGGACAGGGGTGACGGAGCAGTACTTC.

This clone was seen only once. CDR3 loop: CSVEDQGRGYRETQYF. The CDR3, as DNA: TGCAGCGTTGAAGATCAAGGGCGGGGGTACCGGGAGACCCAGTACTTC. The J gene is TRBJ2-5, the V gene TRBV29-1, with 7 nucleotides matching TRBD2. Germline CDR1 and CDR2: SQVTM and ANQGSEA. The CDR3 spans 16 residues. The J segment lost 5 bases and the V segment lost 0 bases, leaving 12 bases of the junction unmatched.

The V call is TRBV6-1, the J call TRBJ2-3, with 7 bases aligning to TRBD1. The germline gives CDR1 MNHNS, CDR2 SASEGT. CDR3 length equals 17 residues. V lost 1 base to trimming and J lost 4 bases; unmatched junction nucleotides: 11. CDR3 nucleotides: TGTGCCAGCAGTGAAGTAATCGACAGGGTGGTCCCAGATACGCAGTATTTT. Amino acid sequence: CASSEVIDRVVPDTQYF.

A few counts support this clone. This rearrangement joins TRBV19 to TRBJ1-1; a possible D gene is TRBD1 (6 bases). V dropped 3 bases and J dropped 11 bases, with 19 bases sitting between them. The CDR3 has 14 amino acids. Germline CDR1 reads LNHDA; CDR2 reads SQIVND (reference sequence). This CDR3 reads CASSILPGQGIAFF. The CDR3 nucleotides read TGTGCCAGTAGTATCTTACCGGGACAAGGTATTGCTTTCTTT.

The CDR3 bases are TGTGCCAGCTCACAACAGGGGGTCAACGCTAACTATGGCTACACCTTC. Encoded protein: CASSQQGVNANYGYTF. This chain joins TRBV18 and TRBJ1-2, with 8 bases fitting TRBD1. V lost 4 bases to trimming and J lost 0 bases; unmatched junction nucleotides: 7. This CDR3 spans 16 amino acids. Germline CDR1 is KGHSH and CDR2 is LQKENI.

V and J are TRBV5-6 and TRBJ1-2, with 8 bases matching TRBD1. This CDR3 spans 15 amino acids. Trimming at V came to 2 bases and at J to 2 bases, leaving 5 bases not matched to a gene. The germline V gene has CDR1 SGHDT and CDR2 YYEEEE. For the CDR3, the DNA is TGTGCCAGCAGCTTCCAGGGGGCCGGGAACTATGGCTACACCTTC. Amino acid sequence: CASSFQGAGNYGYTF.

V is TRBV2 and J is TRBJ2-2, with TRBD1 matching over 7 bases. There are 15 residues in the CDR3. Germline CDR1 reads SNHLY; CDR2 reads FYNNEI. V gave up 4 bases and J gave up 3 bases; unmatched junction bases: 5. CDR3 in DNA: TGTGCCAGCAGTGGGGACAGTAGATACACCGGGGAGCTGTTTTTT. Its translation is CASSGDSRYTGELFF.

As regards this clone: Different DNA sequences within this sample yield the same CDR3. The chain joins TRBV18 to TRBJ1-1; no definite D call. This CDR3 has 13 amino acids. V was clipped by 3 bases and J by 0 bases, with 5 bases between them. Per germline, CDR1 KGHSH and CDR2 LQKENI. The CDR3 loop is CASSPAVNTEAFF. The CDR3 DNA sequence: TGTGCCAGCTCACCGGCCGTGAACACTGAAGCTTTCTTT.

Concerning this clone: At one of its ends the junction is not consistent with the germline gene, which may arise from a read error. The chain recombines TRBV7-9 with TRBJ1-1; 8 positions match TRBD1. Germline V gene data show CDR1 as SEHNR and CDR2 as FQNEAQ (reference sequence). CDR3 length equals 16 residues. Here the CDR3 reads CSSSPWGRGLRTEAFF. The CDR3 nucleotides are TGTTCCAGCAGCCCGTGGGGCAGGGGGCTTAGAACTGAAGCTTTCTTT.

This clone was picked up a small number of times. The DNA for the CDR3 is TGTGCCAGCATCTCGAACCTACCCTATGGCTACACCTTC. Translated, it gives CASISNLPYGYTF. The chain carries TRBV2 and TRBJ1-2; D not resolved. Between the trimmed V and J ends, which lost 7 bases and 4 bases, there was a span of 13 bases. The CDR3 loop spans 13 amino acids. The germline gives CDR1 SNHLY, CDR2 FYNNEI.

The CDR3 here is CASSYSGGEIGELFF. CDR3 DNA: TGTGCCAGCAGTTACTCGGGCGGGGAAATCGGGGAGCTGTTTTTT. This rearrangement joins TRBV6-5 to TRBJ2-2; TRBD2 is a possible D gene (6 bases). In germline, CDR1 is MNHEY, CDR2 SVGAGI. This CDR3 has 15 residues. The V gene lost 0 bases and the J gene lost 7 bases, with 12 bases spanning the gap.